This TCR beta chain is from a study of T cell changes during pregnancy in multiple sclerosis. This CDR3 is built from 12 residues. Germline CDR1 and CDR2: SGHDT and YYEEEE. Profiled with immunoSEQ multiplex PCR; TCRdb holds only in-frame clones, not every one. The table lists 20,000 to 25,000 clones, roughly 89% of them singletons. Regarding this clone: Relative to the germline gene, one junction end is altered; a read error may explain this.

The rearrangement uses TRBV5-6 and TRBJ2-3, with a weak D call TRBD1 (6 bases). The clonotype comes from a female donor in good health, enrolled as a control in a pregnancy study. The sample here was CD8+ T cells from peripheral blood mononuclear cells, taken in the second trimester of pregnancy. CDR3 DNA sequence: TGTGCCAGCAGTTTTACAGGGAGACTAAGGGATTTT. It translates to CASSFTGRLRDF.